The next 4 T cell receptor beta chains were all read from a single sample in a study of cytomegalovirus exposure and HLA in healthy donors. Researchers ran the PCR with 60 Vbeta and 13 Jbeta primers. The repertoire was sequenced with immunoSEQ multiplex PCR; TCRdb's copy has only in-frame clones and lacks some. The top ten hold approximately 1.5% of the sample, which has roughly 120,000 clones, almost 85% seen once. Sequenced input: PBMCs. All receptors derive from a woman under 30 in good health and CMV-seronegative.

Only one count was recorded for this clone. The V call is TRBV14, the J call TRBJ1-1; no reliable D call. V was trimmed by 4 bases and J by 4 bases, leaving 7 bases between them. The CDR3 has 12 amino acids. Germline lookup yields CDR1 SGHDN and CDR2 FVKESK. CDR3 in amino acids: CASSPLGTEAFF. DNA of the CDR3: TGTGCCAGCAGCCCTCTAGGCACTGAAGCTTTCTTT.

CDR3 in amino acids: CASSPMTSGWTGELFF. The CDR3 bases are TGTGCCAGCAGTCCCATGACTAGCGGCTGGACCGGGGAGCTGTTTTTT. The genes are TRBV27 and TRBJ2-2, with TRBD2 matching over 9 bases. Germline V gives CDR1 MNHEY, CDR2 SMNVEV (reference sequence). The V segment lost 5 bases and the J segment 5 bases; nucleotides outside the gene matches: 9. The CDR3 totals 16 residues.

The chain carries TRBV6-6 and TRBJ1-4; no reliable D call. Germline V gene lookup returns CDR1 MNHNY and CDR2 SVGAGI (reference sequence). Trimming pared 6 bases from V and 7 bases from J, leaving 15 bases between. The CDR3 runs 14 residues. This chain's CDR3 is CASSPPGEREKLFF. The CDR3 bases are TGTGCCAGCAGCCCGCCCGGTGAGCGTGAAAAACTGTTTTTT.

V gene TRBV15 combines with J gene TRBJ2-7; 12 bases align to TRBD2. From germline, CDR1 is LNHNV and CDR2 YYDKDF (reference sequence). The CDR3 extends over 16 amino acids. V lost 3 bases, J lost 2 bases, and 5 bases stayed unmatched. The CDR3 sequence: CATSSGLAGRTYEQYF. CDR3 nucleotide sequence: TGTGCCACCAGCAGCGGACTAGCGGGGAGGACCTACGAGCAGTACTTC.